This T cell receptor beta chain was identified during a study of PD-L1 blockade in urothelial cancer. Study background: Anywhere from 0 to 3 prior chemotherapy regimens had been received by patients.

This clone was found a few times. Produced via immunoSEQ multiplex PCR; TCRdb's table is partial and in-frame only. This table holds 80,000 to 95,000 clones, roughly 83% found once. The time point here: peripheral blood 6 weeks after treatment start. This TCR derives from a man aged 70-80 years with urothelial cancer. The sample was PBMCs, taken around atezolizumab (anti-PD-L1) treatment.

CDR3 region: CASSLDTGQPQHF. The CDR3, as DNA: TGTGCCAGCAGCTTAGATACAGGTCAGCCCCAGCATTTT. The rearrangement links TRBV11-2 to TRBJ1-5; maybe TRBD1 (5 bases). The CDR3 has 13 residues. CDR1 is SGHAT and CDR2 is FQNNGV in the germline V gene. V shed 0 bases and J shed 6 bases, with 6 bases lying between them.